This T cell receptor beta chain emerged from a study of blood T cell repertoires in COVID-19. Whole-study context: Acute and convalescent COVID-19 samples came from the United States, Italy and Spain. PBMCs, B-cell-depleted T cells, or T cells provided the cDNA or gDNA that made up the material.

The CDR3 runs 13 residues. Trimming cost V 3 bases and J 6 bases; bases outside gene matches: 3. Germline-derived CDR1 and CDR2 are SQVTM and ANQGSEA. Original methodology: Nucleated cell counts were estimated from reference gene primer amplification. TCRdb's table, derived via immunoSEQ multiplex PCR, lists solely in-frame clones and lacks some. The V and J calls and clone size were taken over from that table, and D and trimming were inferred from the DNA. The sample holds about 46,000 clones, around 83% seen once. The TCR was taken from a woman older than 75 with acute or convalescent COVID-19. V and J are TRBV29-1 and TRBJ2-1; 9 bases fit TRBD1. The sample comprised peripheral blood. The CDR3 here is CSVDRTGANEQFF. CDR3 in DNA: TGCAGCGTTGATAGGACAGGGGCCAATGAGCAGTTCTTC.